A selection of T cell receptor beta chains follows, all from one sample in a study of blood T cell repertoires in COVID-19. Assay used: immunoSEQ multiplex PCR; TCRdb lists only in-frame clones, some missing. The table lists 250,000 to 350,000 clones, around nine tenths of them singletons, with under 0.95% in the top ten. Input material: peripheral blood. The receptor source for this set is a young man with acute or convalescent COVID-19. Both conserved end residues are part of each CDR3. Fields, in order: V gene, J gene, D gene, clone size, CDR3 DNA, CDR3 protein. D genes are given only for firm matches. For some rows the clone size is stated as once, few or many, or as a class when expanded; others skip it.

V gene: TRBV10-3
J gene: TRBJ1-5
D gene: TRBD1
clone size: NA
CDR3 DNA: TGTGCCATCAGTTTACAGGGGGGAAGCAATCAGCCCCAGCATTTT
CDR3 protein: CAISLQGGSNQPQHF

V gene: TRBV3-1/TRBV3-2
J gene: TRBJ2-2
D gene: TRBD2
clone size: NA
CDR3 DNA: TGTGCCAGCACCGAGCGGGGACTACAGAACACCGGGGAGCTGTTTTTT
CDR3 protein: CASTERGLQNTGELFF

V gene: TRBV11-1
J gene: TRBJ2-7
D gene: NA
clone size: NA
CDR3 DNA: TGTGCCAGCAGCGCGAACAGGGATCCCTACGAGCAGTACTTC
CDR3 protein: CASSANRDPYEQYF

V gene: TRBV6-4
J gene: TRBJ1-3
D gene: NA
clone size: few
CDR3 DNA: TGTGCCAGCAGAAATGGAGGGCAAAGCTCTGGAAACACCATATATTTT
CDR3 protein: CASRNGGQSSGNTIYF

V gene: TRBV6-6
J gene: TRBJ2-1
D gene: TRBD2
clone size: NA
CDR3 DNA: TGTGCCAGCAGTCCAAAAATGACTAGCGGATTATACAATGAGCAGTTCTTC
CDR3 protein: CASSPKMTSGLYNEQFF

V gene: TRBV27
J gene: TRBJ2-7
D gene: NA
clone size: NA
CDR3 DNA: TGTGCCAGCAGTTTATCTATGAGTTACCCCTACGAGCAGTACTTC
CDR3 protein: CASSLSMSYPYEQYF

V gene: TRBV30
J gene: TRBJ1-2
D gene: NA
clone size: NA
CDR3 DNA: TGTGCCTGGAGCTCCAGACAGTTACGCACCTTC
CDR3 protein: CAWSSRQLRTF

V gene: TRBV4-2
J gene: TRBJ2-3
D gene: TRBD2
clone size: NA
CDR3 DNA: TGTGCCAGCAGCCAGATTAAGGGAGCTAGCGGGAAATCAGATACGCAGTATTTT
CDR3 protein: CASSQIKGASGKSDTQYF

V gene: TRBV9
J gene: TRBJ1-4
D gene: TRBD1
clone size: few
CDR3 DNA: TGTGCCAGCAGCGGACAGGGGGTGGAGGAAAAACTGTTTTTT
CDR3 protein: CASSGQGVEEKLFF

V gene: TRBV28
J gene: TRBJ1-6
D gene: NA
clone size: NA
CDR3 DNA: TGTGCCAGCAGTGTTGGACAGCTCAGTAGCCTCCACTTT
CDR3 protein: CASSVGQLSSLHF

V gene: TRBV4-2
J gene: TRBJ2-1
D gene: NA
clone size: NA
CDR3 DNA: TGTGCCAGCAGCCAAGATGTCGTAAGGGGGGGAAAGAATGAGCAGTTCTTC
CDR3 protein: CASSQDVVRGGKNEQFF